Listed below are T cell receptor beta chains from one sample, sequenced in a study of cytomegalovirus exposure and HLA in healthy donors. The assay was immunoSEQ multiplex PCR, and TCRdb's table has in-frame clones only and misses some. The table records 130,000 or so clones, over 85% of them present only once. Sample: PBMCs. Receptor source: a man aged 30 to 39 in good health and CMV-seronegative. Both conserved end residues are part of each CDR3. Each record gives: J gene, D gene, clone size, V gene, CDR3 length, CDR3 DNA, CDR3 protein. D genes are given only for firm matches. Clone size is stated in some rows and not others, as once, few, many or a class when expanded.

J: TRBJ1-5
D: TRBD1
size: few
V: TRBV19
length: 14
DNA: TGTGCCAGTAGTATAGGGACAGGGGGGCAGCCCCAGCATTTT
CDR3: CASSIGTGGQPQHF

J: TRBJ2-7
D: NA
size: once
V: TRBV5-5
length: 16
DNA: TGTGCCAGCAGCTCGAACCAGGGGGGCACTTCCTACGAGCAGTACTTC
CDR3: CASSSNQGGTSYEQYF

J: TRBJ2-7
D: TRBD1
size: NA
V: TRBV27
length: 15
DNA: TGTGCCAGCTGGTCCTCGGGACAGGGAGACTACGAGCAGTACTTC
CDR3: CASWSSGQGDYEQYF

J: TRBJ1-2
D: NA
size: NA
V: TRBV4-2
length: 15
DNA: TGTGCCAGCAGCCAAGAAACCGGGAACAACTATGGCTACACCTTC
CDR3: CASSQETGNNYGYTF

J: TRBJ1-3
D: NA
size: NA
V: TRBV18
length: 16
DNA: TGTGCCAGCTCACCACCACAGGGAGTGTCTGGAAACACCATATATTTT
CDR3: CASSPPQGVSGNTIYF

J: TRBJ1-2
D: NA
size: NA
V: TRBV28
length: 14
DNA: TGTGCCAGCAGCCCTGGACGGGGGGGTTATGGCTACACCTTC
CDR3: CASSPGRGGYGYTF

J: TRBJ2-5
D: NA
size: NA
V: TRBV7-2
length: 13
DNA: TGTGCCAGCAGCCCTGGACATAAGGAGACCCAGTACTTC
CDR3: CASSPGHKETQYF

J: TRBJ2-7
D: TRBD1
size: NA
V: TRBV5-6
length: 15
DNA: TGTGCCAGCAGCTTCTTTGTAAGGACAGGTGACAAGCAGTACTTC
CDR3: CASSFFVRTGDKQYF

J: TRBJ1-5
D: NA
size: NA
V: TRBV19
length: 15
DNA: TGTGCCAGTAGTCTAATACAGGTTTATTGGGAGCCCCAGCATTTT
CDR3: CASSLIQVYWEPQHF

J: TRBJ2-7
D: NA
size: NA
V: TRBV19
length: 14
DNA: TGTGCCAGTAGTTTAGTCGGTAACTCCTACGAGCAGTACTTC
CDR3: CASSLVGNSYEQYF

J: TRBJ2-1
D: TRBD1
size: NA
V: TRBV13
length: 13
DNA: TGTGCCAGCAGCTACTCACAGGGGTATGAGCAGTTCTTC
CDR3: CASSYSQGYEQFF

J: TRBJ2-7
D: NA
size: few
V: TRBV27
length: 15
DNA: TGTGCCAGCAGAAAATCGGGGGGACATAGCTACGAGCAGTACTTC
CDR3: CASRKSGGHSYEQYF

J: TRBJ1-2
D: TRBD1
size: NA
V: TRBV5-1
length: 14
DNA: TGCGCCAGCAGCTCGACAGGGACCGGGTATGGCTACACCTTC
CDR3: CASSSTGTGYGYTF

J: TRBJ2-1
D: TRBD2
size: NA
V: TRBV6-6
length: 12
DNA: TGTGCCAGCAGCTCACTAGCGTATGAGCAGTTCTTC
CDR3: CASSSLAYEQFF

J: TRBJ2-7
D: TRBD1
size: NA
V: TRBV28
length: 15
DNA: TGTGCCAGCAGTTTCAAGGGGGCGGTCGCCTACGAGCAGTACTTC
CDR3: CASSFKGAVAYEQYF